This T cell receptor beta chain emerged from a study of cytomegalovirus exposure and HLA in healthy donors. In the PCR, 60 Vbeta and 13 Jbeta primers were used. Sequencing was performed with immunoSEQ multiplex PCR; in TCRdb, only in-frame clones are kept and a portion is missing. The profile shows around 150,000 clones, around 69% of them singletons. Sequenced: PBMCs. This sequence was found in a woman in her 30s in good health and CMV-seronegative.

The DNA for the CDR3 is TGTGCCTGGAGCCTAACCCGGACTAGCGGGGGACAAGAGACCCAGTACTTC. Its translation is CAWSLTRTSGGQETQYF. The chain recombines TRBV30 with TRBJ2-5; 13 bases map to TRBD2. The germline CDR1 and CDR2 sequences are GTSNPN and SVGIG (reference sequence). The CDR3 is made up of 17 amino acids. Trimming took 3 bases from V and 2 from J; bases not matched to a gene: 9.